These T cell receptor beta chains were read from a single sample in a study of blood T cell repertoires in COVID-19. Data came from immunoSEQ multiplex PCR; TCRdb stores just in-frame clones and leaves some out. Here the sample spans 150,000 or so clones, more than 65% being singletons. Sequences were obtained from peripheral blood. The source is a woman aged 45 to 65 in a cohort sampled during active or convalescent COVID-19. The CDR3 runs from the conserved cysteine through the conserved F or W. The D gene is left open where the match is weak. Size values are once, few and many counts, or a class for expanded clones, and some rows have none.

DNA	CDR3	D	V	J	size
TGTGCTAGTGCTTGGGGGCCTGGCACTGAAGCTTTCTTT	CASAWGPGTEAFF	-	TRBV12-5	TRBJ1-1	-
TGTGCCTGGAGTATGACTAGCGGGTACTATGAGCAGTTCTTC	CAWSMTSGYYEQFF	TRBD2	TRBV30	TRBJ2-1	-
TGTGCCAGCAGCCAAGATCTAGCGGGGGGCACAGATACGCAGTATTTT	CASSQDLAGGTDTQYF	TRBD2	TRBV4-2	TRBJ2-3	-
TGTGCCAGCAGCTCCGGACAGGTTTACACCGGGGAGCTGTTTTTT	CASSSGQVYTGELFF	TRBD1	TRBV5-5	TRBJ2-2	-
TGTGCCAGCAGCCAGGGAGGGACTAGGGCCATTACGCAGTATTTT	CASSQGGTRAITQYF	TRBD2	TRBV7-8	TRBJ2-3	-
TGTGCCAGCAGCAAAGCGGGCAGGGTGGGCTACACCTTC	CASSKAGRVGYTF	-	TRBV21-1	TRBJ1-2	-
TGTGCCAGCAGCTTAAGGTCCGTCGGGGCAGATACGCAGTATTTT	CASSLRSVGADTQYF	-	TRBV7-9	TRBJ2-3	-
TGTGCCAGTAGTATTCATGGGACAGGGGGTGAAGCTTTCTTT	CASSIHGTGGEAFF	TRBD1	TRBV19	TRBJ1-1	-
TGTGCTAGTGGTTTAAGGGGTTTCTATGGCTACACCTTC	CASGLRGFYGYTF	-	TRBV12-5	TRBJ1-2	-
TGTGCCAGCAGCCTCGAGGCCCTAGCGGGGGCAGCAGGGGATACGCAGTATTTT	CASSLEALAGAAGDTQYF	TRBD2	TRBV7-9	TRBJ2-3	-
TGTGCCATCAGGGACAGGGAGGGGTCACCCCTCCACTTT	CAIRDREGSPLHF	TRBD1	TRBV10-3	TRBJ1-6	-
TGCGCCAGCAGCCGGACAGGGGCCAGCTCTGGAAACACCATATATTTT	CASSRTGASSGNTIYF	TRBD1	TRBV5-1	TRBJ1-3	once
TGTGCCAGCGGCGCGGGACAGGGGGCGCGGACCATATATTTT	CASGAGQGARTIYF	TRBD1	TRBV7-9	TRBJ1-3	-
TGTGCCAGCTCGTTATCCCTGAGAGCTTTCTTT	CASSLSLRAFF	-	TRBV12-3/TRBV12-4	TRBJ1-1	-
TGTGCCAGCTCACCAGGACAGCCGAACTATGGCTACACCTTC	CASSPGQPNYGYTF	-	TRBV18	TRBJ1-2	-
TGTGCCAGCAGCCAAGATTCCGGGTGGGCGGGGGCTCACTCACCCCTCCACTTT	CASSQDSGWAGAHSPLHF	-	TRBV3-1/TRBV3-2	TRBJ1-6	-
TGTGCCAGCAGCAACCTAGGGAGACCCCTGTCTGGGGCCAACGTCCTGACTTTC	CASSNLGRPLSGANVLTF	-	TRBV7-3	TRBJ2-6	-
TGTGCCAGTACCAACAGCTATATGAACACTGAAGCTTTCTTT	CASTNSYMNTEAFF	-	TRBV19	TRBJ1-1	-
TGTGCCAGCAGAGAAACAGGGTCCGAAGCTTTCTTT	CASRETGSEAFF	-	TRBV6-1	TRBJ1-1	-
TGTGCCAGCAGCTACCACAGGGAACCCTACGAGCAGTACTTC	CASSYHREPYEQYF	-	TRBV7-9	TRBJ2-7	-
TGTGCCAGCAGCCCCGGGACAGGGTGGGAGACCCAGTACTTC	CASSPGTGWETQYF	TRBD1	TRBV5-5	TRBJ2-5	-
TGTGCCAGCAGTTACGGATCGCGGGGGGACACAGATACGCAGTATTTT	CASSYGSRGDTDTQYF	TRBD2	TRBV6-2/TRBV6-3	TRBJ2-3	-
TGTGCCAGTACGGGACAGGGGAGCTCTGAAGCTTTCTTT	CASTGQGSSEAFF	TRBD1	TRBV19	TRBJ1-1	-
TGTGCCACCAGCAGATTCTTCACCCCGGAGGACGGGACAAGCAATCAGCCCCAGCATTTT	CATSRFFTPEDGTSNQPQHF	-	TRBV15	TRBJ1-5	-
TGTGCCAGCAGCAAGGGGGCGTGGGCGAACACTGAAGCTTTCTTT	CASSKGAWANTEAFF	TRBD1	TRBV7-8	TRBJ1-1	-
TGTGCCAGCAGCGTAGGCCCAGGGGGATATGAGCCCCAGCATTTT	CASSVGPGGYEPQHF	TRBD1	TRBV9	TRBJ1-5	-
TGTGCCAGCAGCTTGTGGGCGGGGACCGCTGAAGCTTTCTTT	CASSLWAGTAEAFF	-	TRBV5-6	TRBJ1-1	-
TGTGCCAGCACCCAAGCGGGGGGGCTCATGAATAATTCACCCCTCCACTTT	CASTQAGGLMNNSPLHF	-	TRBV2	TRBJ1-6	-
TGTGCCAGCAGTAGGACAGGGAACGGTGAAGCTTTCTTT	CASSRTGNGEAFF	TRBD1	TRBV6-5	TRBJ1-1	-
TGTGCCAGCAGTGAGGACTCTGGTTACGAGCAGTACTTC	CASSEDSGYEQYF	-	TRBV2	TRBJ2-7	-
TGTGCCACCAGGTGGGACGGGGGCTACAATGAGCAGTTCTTC	CATRWDGGYNEQFF	-	TRBV15	TRBJ2-1	once